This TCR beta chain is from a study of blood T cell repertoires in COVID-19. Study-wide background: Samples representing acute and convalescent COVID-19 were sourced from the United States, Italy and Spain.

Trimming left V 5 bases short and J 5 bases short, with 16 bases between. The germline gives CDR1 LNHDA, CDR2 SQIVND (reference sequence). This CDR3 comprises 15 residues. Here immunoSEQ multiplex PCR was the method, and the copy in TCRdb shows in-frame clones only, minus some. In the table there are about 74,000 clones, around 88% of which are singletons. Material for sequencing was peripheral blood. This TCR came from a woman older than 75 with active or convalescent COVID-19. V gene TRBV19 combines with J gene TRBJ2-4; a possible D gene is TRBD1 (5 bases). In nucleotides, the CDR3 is TGTGCCAGTAGTTTACAACAGGTCTCTCAAAACATTCAGTACTTC. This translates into CASSLQQVSQNIQYF.